Presented here are 21 T cell receptor beta chains from one specimen sequenced in a study of T cells in Graves' hyperthyroidism and ophthalmopathy (dated by TCRdb to about 2019). The protocol used for the library was multiplex PCR. Data came from an Illumina HiSeq 2000. The TCR beta CDR3 regions were amplified from the RNA transcripts. A first-round RT-PCR of the TCR CDR3 used the HTBI primer set with the Qiagen OneStep RT-PCR kit. TCRdb reran the public reads through fastp at Q25 and MiXCR, keeping productive beta chains. Every entry covers one CDR3 protein and lists the most common genes and DNA from its rows. Across this sample there are about 720,000 distinct CDR3 sequences, with roughly a sixth seen only once. About a sixth of the sample is held by the ten biggest clonotypes. The sample comprised blood. These receptors originate from a woman between 45 and 60 years old with Graves' hyperthyroidism that later progressed to Graves' ophthalmopathy.

The chain couples TRBV6-1 to TRBJ1-1; TRBD1 might be the D (6 bases). CDR1 MNHNS and CDR2 SASEGT come from the germline V gene. V lost 8 bases to trimming and J lost 6 bases, with 25 bases between them. The CDR3 has 16 amino acids. The CDR3 sequence is CASRESRGTSMAEAFF. CDR3 sequence (DNA): TGTGCCAGCCGGGAATCTAGGGGGACGTCGATGGCTGAAGCTTTCTTT.

The rearrangement uses TRBV6-9 and TRBJ1-5, with D tentatively TRBD1 (5 bases). Germline V gives CDR1 MNHGY, CDR2 SVAAGI. The CDR3 spans 16 residues. V lost 4 bases and J 1 base, leaving 14 bases between the germline ends. CDR3 sequence: CASSFTGTMSNQPQHF. Here the CDR3 DNA reads TGTGCCAGCAGTTTCACCGGGACCATGAGCAATCAGCCCCAGCATTTT.

This clonotype has only a few counts. J is TRBJ1-5 and V is TRBV9, with unresolved D. Trimming took 0 bases from V and 0 from J, leaving 7 bases between them. This CDR3 is built from 15 residues. Germline V CDR1 and CDR2: SGDLS, YYNGEE. CDR3 sequence: CASSVAGLSNQPQHF. In DNA, the CDR3 is TGTGCCAGCAGCGTAGCCGGGCTTAGCAATCAGCCCCAGCATTTT.

This clonotype was counted at least ten times. The V gene is TRBV20-1, the J gene TRBJ2-1; D may be TRBD2 (6 bases). CDR3 length: 12 amino acids. Germline V gene data show CDR1 as DFQATT and CDR2 as SNEGSKA (reference sequence). The V gene lost 6 bases and the J gene lost 8 bases, with 14 bases spanning the gap. The CDR3 DNA sequence: TGCAGTGCCGCGACTAGTCGGTATGAGCAGTTCTTC. This encodes CSAATSRYEQFF.

This clonotype was observed many times. V gene TRBV3-1 combines with J gene TRBJ1-2; D is perhaps TRBD1 (6 bases). The V gene lost 5 bases and the J gene lost 6 bases, with 16 bases spanning the gap. The germline CDR1 and CDR2 sequences are LGHDT and YNNKEL (reference sequence). The CDR3 extends over 14 amino acids. In nucleotides, the CDR3 is TGTGCCAGCAGCTCCCACCTGGGGGCGAATGGCTACACCTTC. Encoded protein: CASSSHLGANGYTF.

This clonotype was observed at least ten times. The chain combines TRBV7-2 with TRBJ2-3; D gene uncertain. Between the trimmed V and J ends, which lost 2 bases and 8 bases, there was a span of 14 bases. Germline CDR1 and CDR2: SGHTA and FQGNSA. This CDR3 has 14 amino acids. The CDR3 protein is CASSLRSQRGTQYF. In DNA form, the CDR3 reads TGTGCCAGCAGCTTACGTTCACAGCGTGGTACGCAGTATTTT.

This clonotype was recorded many times. The chain uses TRBV11-2 and TRBJ2-1; 10 nucleotides line up with TRBD2. V shed 1 base and J 7 bases; nucleotides not matched to a gene: 16. The germline V gene encodes CDR1 SGHAT and CDR2 FQNNGV. The CDR3 runs to 19 residues. CDR3 residues: CASSLVGVVWTSGLNEQFF. Written as DNA, the CDR3 is TGTGCCAGCAGCTTAGTGGGGGTTGTGTGGACTAGCGGATTAAATGAGCAGTTCTTC.

This clonotype was recorded many times. The chain has TRBV5-1 and TRBJ2-1; 8 positions agree with TRBD1. The V gene end was trimmed by 0 bases and the J gene end by 5 bases; junction bases not matched to a gene: 4. CDR3 length: 15 amino acids. CDR1 is SGHRS, CDR2 YFSETQ, per germline. The CDR3 is CASSLETGDNNEQFF. In DNA, the CDR3 is TGCGCCAGCAGCTTGGAGACAGGGGACAACAATGAGCAGTTCTTC.

The chain is built from TRBV15 and TRBJ2-4, with D uncertain. In germline, CDR1 is LNHNV, CDR2 YYDKDF (reference sequence). The CDR3 is 15 residues long. Trimming removed 0 bases from V and 8 bases from J, with 14 bases in between. As DNA, the CDR3 is TGTGCCACCAGCAGAGACAGGCGACGTCAAGACATTCAGTACTTC. This gives the protein CATSRDRRRQDIQYF.

This clonotype was counted ten times or more. This chain links TRBV7-9 with TRBJ2-7; D call uncertain. CDR1 SEHNR and CDR2 FQNEAQ come from the germline V gene (reference sequence). Trimming left V 5 bases short and J 0 bases short, with 8 bases between. This CDR3 has 13 amino acids. CDR3 loop: CASSQTRSYEQYF. The CDR3 bases are TGTGCCAGCAGCCAGACTCGCTCCTACGAGCAGTACTTC.

This chain connects TRBV4-1 to TRBJ2-4; possible D gene TRBD2, 6 bases. CDR1 and CDR2 from the germline V gene are MGHRA and YSYEKL. The CDR3 extends over 15 amino acids. V lost 5 bases, J lost 8 bases, and 19 bases lay in between. As DNA, the CDR3 is TGCGCCAGCAGCTCCCGGATAGGAGGGGTGGACATTCAGTACTTC. As protein: CASSSRIGGVDIQYF.

The CDR3 sequence is CSVWAGPEQYF. As DNA, the CDR3 is TGCAGCGTTTGGGCAGGCCCGGAGCAGTACTTC. The chain employs TRBV29-1 and TRBJ2-7; D is ambiguous. With 5 bases removed from V and 7 bases from J, the gap between germline ends came to 12 bases. The length of the CDR3 is 11 residues. The germline CDR1 and CDR2 sequences are SQVTM and ANQGSEA.

This clonotype was detected ten times or more. The CDR3 DNA reads TGTGCCAGCAGTTTGGCGGGGTTCGGGAACACTGAAGCTTTCTTT. Its translation is CASSLAGFGNTEAFF. V is TRBV28 and J is TRBJ1-1; no reliable D call. Germline loops: CDR1 MDHEN, CDR2 SYDVKM. This CDR3 region has 15 residues. V gave up 3 bases and J gave up 1 base, with 12 bases separating them.

This clonotype has just a few counts. The rearrangement joins TRBV9 to TRBJ2-2; D remains ambiguous. This CDR3 is 17 amino acids long. V was cut by 4 bases and J by 0 bases, with 16 bases left in between. The germline V gene encodes CDR1 SGDLS and CDR2 YYNGEE. The CDR3 here is CASSHQITATNTGELFF. The CDR3 nucleotides read TGTGCCAGCAGCCACCAGATCACAGCTACGAACACCGGGGAGCTGTTTTTT. Complete variable domain (other parts from reference TRBV9 and TRBJ2-2): DSGVTQTPKHLITATGQRVTLRCSPRSGDLSVYWYQQSLDQGLQFLIQYYNGEERAKGNILERFSAQQFPDLHSELNLSSLELGDSALYFCASSHQITATNTGELFFGEGSRLTVL.

This clonotype appeared a few times. The rearrangement links TRBV19 to TRBJ2-7, with 7 bases that match TRBD1. This CDR3 contains 14 residues. With V trimmed by 6 bases and J by 0 bases, 5 bases remained unmatched. The germline CDR1 and CDR2 sequences are LNHDA and SQIVND (reference sequence). CDR3 sequence: CASRLTGISYEQYF. CDR3 DNA: TGTGCCAGTAGACTGACAGGGATCTCCTACGAGCAGTACTTC.

This clonotype was detected only a few times. J is TRBJ2-3 and V is TRBV5-6; 12 bases match TRBD2. The CDR3 loop spans 18 amino acids. Germline-derived CDR1 and CDR2 are SGHDT and YYEEEE. Trimming at V came to 4 bases and at J to 2 bases, leaving 11 bases not matched to a gene. CDR3 nucleotides: TGTGCCAGCAGCCCCCTGCCCTGGACTAGCGGGGACACAGATACGCAGTATTTT. This encodes CASSPLPWTSGDTDTQYF.

This sequence joins TRBV19 and TRBJ1-4, with 9 bases identical to TRBD1. The CDR3 consists of 13 residues. From germline, CDR1 is LNHDA and CDR2 SQIVND (reference sequence). V dropped 5 bases and J dropped 16; count of bases not matched to a gene: 11. CDR3: CASSPGQGVNRFF. The DNA of the CDR3 is TGTGCCAGTAGTCCGGGACAGGGAGTTAATCGGTTTTTT.

Regarding this clonotype: Relative to the germline gene, one junction end is altered; a read error may explain this. The rearrangement uses TRBV7-9 and TRBJ1-3; D remains unclear. Germline V gene lookup returns CDR1 SEHNR and CDR2 FQNEAQ (reference sequence). The CDR3 covers 13 residues. The CDR3 nucleotides read TGTGCCAGCAGCCGAGCCTCTGGAAACACCATATGTTTT. Translating it yields CASSRASGNTICF.

DNA for the CDR3: TGTGCCAGCACCACGACTACTCGCGGGGGGGCTCTCACCCAGTACTTC. This encodes CASTTTTRGGALTQYF. J is TRBJ2-5 and V is TRBV12-3 or TRBV12-4; 9 bases match TRBD2. V lost 7 bases, J lost 8 bases, and 17 bases stayed unmatched. The CDR3 extends over 16 amino acids.

This clonotype was recorded at least ten times. The gene calls are TRBV5-1 and TRBJ2-7; 9 bases agree with TRBD1. The junction had 7 bases not matched to a gene; V was cut back by 4 bases and J by 5 bases. Germline V gene data show CDR1 as SGHRS and CDR2 as YFSETQ. This CDR3 has 14 residues. The CDR3 reads CASSLYRDRDEQYF. DNA for the CDR3: TGCGCCAGCAGCCTATACCGGGACAGGGACGAGCAGTACTTC.

In its sample, this clonotype was seen many times. The chain employs TRBV2 and TRBJ2-7; 7 positions agree with TRBD1. The ends lost 6 bases at V and 3 bases at J; junction bases unmatched: 8. CDR1 SNHLY and CDR2 FYNNEI come from the germline V gene. The CDR3 has 14 amino acids. DNA for the CDR3: TGTGCCAGCAGGGAGACAGGGTCTAGCTACGAGCAGTACTTC. This gives the protein CASRETGSSYEQYF. The variable domain in full, completed from reference TRBV2 and TRBJ2-7, reads EPEVTQTPSHQVTQMGQEVILRCVPISNHLYFYWYRQILGQKVEFLVSFYNNEISEKSEIFDDQFSVERPDGSNFTLKIRSTKLEDSAMYFCASRETGSSYEQYFGPGTRLTVT.